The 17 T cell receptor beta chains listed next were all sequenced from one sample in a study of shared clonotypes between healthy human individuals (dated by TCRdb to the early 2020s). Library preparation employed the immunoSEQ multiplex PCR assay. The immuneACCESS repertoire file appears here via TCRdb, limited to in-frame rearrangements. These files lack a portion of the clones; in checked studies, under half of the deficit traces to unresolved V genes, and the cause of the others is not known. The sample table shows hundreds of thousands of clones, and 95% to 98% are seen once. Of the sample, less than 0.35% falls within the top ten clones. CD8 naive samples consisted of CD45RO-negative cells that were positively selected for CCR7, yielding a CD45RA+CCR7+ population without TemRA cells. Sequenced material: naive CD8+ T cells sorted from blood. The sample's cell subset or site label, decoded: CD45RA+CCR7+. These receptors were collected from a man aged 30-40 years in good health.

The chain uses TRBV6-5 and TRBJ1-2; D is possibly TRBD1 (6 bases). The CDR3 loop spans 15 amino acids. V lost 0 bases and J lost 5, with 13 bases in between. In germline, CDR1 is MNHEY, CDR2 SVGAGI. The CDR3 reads CASSYSTGLEYGYTF. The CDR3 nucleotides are TGTGCCAGCAGTTACTCGACAGGCCTGGAGTATGGCTACACCTTC.

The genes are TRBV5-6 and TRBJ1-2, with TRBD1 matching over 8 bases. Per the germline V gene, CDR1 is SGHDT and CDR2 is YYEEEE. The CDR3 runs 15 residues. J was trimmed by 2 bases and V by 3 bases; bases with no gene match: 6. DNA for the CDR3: TGTGCCAGCAGCTCGCCGGGACAGGCAAACTATGGCTACACCTTC. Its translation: CASSSPGQANYGYTF.

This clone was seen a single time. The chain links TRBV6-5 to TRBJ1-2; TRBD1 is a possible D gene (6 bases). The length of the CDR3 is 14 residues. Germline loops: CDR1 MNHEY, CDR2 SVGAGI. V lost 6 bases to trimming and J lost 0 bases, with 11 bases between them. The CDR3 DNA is TGTGCCAGCAGGCCCGGACAGTCTAACTATGGCTACACCTTC. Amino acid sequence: CASRPGQSNYGYTF.

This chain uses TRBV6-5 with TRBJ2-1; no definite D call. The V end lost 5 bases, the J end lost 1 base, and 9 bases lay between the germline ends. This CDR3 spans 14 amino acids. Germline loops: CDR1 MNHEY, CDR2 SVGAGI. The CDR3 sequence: CASSVSGSYNEQFF. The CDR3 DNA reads TGTGCCAGCAGTGTCTCAGGATCCTACAATGAGCAGTTCTTC.

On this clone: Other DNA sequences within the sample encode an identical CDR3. The CDR3 coding sequence is TGTGCCAGCAGCGGCGTCTCCTACGAGCAGTACTTC. Translation: CASSGVSYEQYF. The chain carries TRBV7-9 and TRBJ2-7; no firm D call. Germline V gene lookup returns CDR1 SEHNR and CDR2 FQNEAQ (reference sequence). The CDR3 length is 12 residues. Trimming pared 5 bases from V and 0 bases from J, leaving 5 bases between. The variable domain in full, with the rest retrieved from reference TRBV7-9 and TRBJ2-7, is DTGVSQNPRHKITKRGQNVTFRCDPISEHNRLYWYRQTLGQGPEFLTYFQNEAQLEKSRLLSDRFSAERPKGSFSTLEIQRTEQGDSAMYLCASSGVSYEQYFGPGTRLTVT.

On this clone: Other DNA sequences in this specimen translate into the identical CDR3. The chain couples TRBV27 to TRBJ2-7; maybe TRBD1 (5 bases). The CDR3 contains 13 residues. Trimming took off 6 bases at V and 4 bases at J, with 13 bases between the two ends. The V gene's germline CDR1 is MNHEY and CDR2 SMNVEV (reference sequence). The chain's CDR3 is CASSLTTEYEQYF. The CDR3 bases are TGTGCCAGCAGCCTCACGACAGAATACGAGCAGTACTTC.

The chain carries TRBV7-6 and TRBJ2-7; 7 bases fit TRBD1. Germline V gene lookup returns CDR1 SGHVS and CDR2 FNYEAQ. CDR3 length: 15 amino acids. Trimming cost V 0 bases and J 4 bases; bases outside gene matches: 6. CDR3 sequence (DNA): TGTGCCAGCAGCTTAGCGTTTCAGGGACAGTACGAGCAGTACTTC. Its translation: CASSLAFQGQYEQYF.

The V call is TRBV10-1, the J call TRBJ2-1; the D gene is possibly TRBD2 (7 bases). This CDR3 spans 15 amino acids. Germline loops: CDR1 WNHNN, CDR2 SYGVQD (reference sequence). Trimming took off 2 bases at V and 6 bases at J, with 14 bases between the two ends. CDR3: CASSERGAPSNEQFF. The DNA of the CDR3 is TGCGCCAGCAGTGAGCGGGGGGCGCCAAGCAATGAGCAGTTCTTC.

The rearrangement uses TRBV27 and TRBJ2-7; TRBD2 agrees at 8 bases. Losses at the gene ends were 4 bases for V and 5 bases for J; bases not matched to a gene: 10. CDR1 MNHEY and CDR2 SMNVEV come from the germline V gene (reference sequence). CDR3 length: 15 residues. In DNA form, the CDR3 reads TGTGCCAGCAGTTCTCCGGGAGGGCCCTTGCACGAGCAGTACTTC. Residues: CASSSPGGPLHEQYF.

The CDR3 spells CASSEYSGVETQYF. For the CDR3, the DNA is TGCGCCAGCAGTGAGTACTCGGGAGTTGAGACCCAGTACTTC. J is TRBJ2-5 and V is TRBV10-2, with TRBD2 as a possible D gene (6 bases). CDR1 and CDR2 from the germline V gene are WSHSY and SAAADI. V lost 1 base, J lost 5 bases, and 11 bases lay in between. This CDR3 region has 14 residues.

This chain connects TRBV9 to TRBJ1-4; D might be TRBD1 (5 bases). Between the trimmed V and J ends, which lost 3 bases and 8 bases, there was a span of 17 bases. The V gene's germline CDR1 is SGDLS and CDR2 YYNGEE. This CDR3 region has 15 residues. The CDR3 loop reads CASSAEGRGREKLFF. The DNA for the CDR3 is TGTGCCAGCAGCGCAGAGGGGCGAGGGCGCGAAAAACTGTTTTTT.

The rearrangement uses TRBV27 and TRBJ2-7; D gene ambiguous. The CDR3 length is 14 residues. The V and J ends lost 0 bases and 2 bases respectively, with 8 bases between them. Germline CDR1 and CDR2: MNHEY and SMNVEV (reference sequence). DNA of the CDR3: TGTGCCAGCAGTTTATCGAGTCTCACCTACGAGCAGTACTTC. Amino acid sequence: CASSLSSLTYEQYF.

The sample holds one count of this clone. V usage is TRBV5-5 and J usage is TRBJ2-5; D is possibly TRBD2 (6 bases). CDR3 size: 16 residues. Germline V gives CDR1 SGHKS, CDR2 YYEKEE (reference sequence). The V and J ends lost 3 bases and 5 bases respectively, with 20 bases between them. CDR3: CASSSSGGAKGETQYF. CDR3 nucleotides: TGTGCCAGCAGCTCGTCAGGCGGGGCCAAAGGCGAGACCCAGTACTTC.

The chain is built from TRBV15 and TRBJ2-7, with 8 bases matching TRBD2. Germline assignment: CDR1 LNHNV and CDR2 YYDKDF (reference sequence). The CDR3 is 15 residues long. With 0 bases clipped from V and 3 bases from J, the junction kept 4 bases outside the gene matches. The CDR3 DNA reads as TGTGCCACCAGCAGAGAACGCGGGACTAGCTACGAGCAGTACTTC. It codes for CATSRERGTSYEQYF.

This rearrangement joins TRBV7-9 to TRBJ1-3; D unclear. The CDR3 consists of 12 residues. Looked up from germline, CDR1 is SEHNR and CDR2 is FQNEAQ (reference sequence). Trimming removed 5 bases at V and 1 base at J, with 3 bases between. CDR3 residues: CASSQSGNTIYF. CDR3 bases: TGTGCCAGCAGCCAGTCTGGAAACACCATATATTTT.

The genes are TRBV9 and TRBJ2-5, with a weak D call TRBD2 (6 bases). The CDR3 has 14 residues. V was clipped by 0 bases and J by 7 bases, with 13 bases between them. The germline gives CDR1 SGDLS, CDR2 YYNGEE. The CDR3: CASSVEGPEGTQYF. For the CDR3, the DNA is TGTGCCAGCAGCGTAGAAGGGCCGGAGGGGACCCAGTACTTC.

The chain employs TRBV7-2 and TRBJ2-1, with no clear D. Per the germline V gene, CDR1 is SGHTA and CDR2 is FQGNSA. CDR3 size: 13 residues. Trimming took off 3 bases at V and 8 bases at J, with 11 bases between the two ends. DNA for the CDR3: TGTGCCAGCAGCTTTTCAGGACCTTATGAGCAGTTCTTC. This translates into CASSFSGPYEQFF.